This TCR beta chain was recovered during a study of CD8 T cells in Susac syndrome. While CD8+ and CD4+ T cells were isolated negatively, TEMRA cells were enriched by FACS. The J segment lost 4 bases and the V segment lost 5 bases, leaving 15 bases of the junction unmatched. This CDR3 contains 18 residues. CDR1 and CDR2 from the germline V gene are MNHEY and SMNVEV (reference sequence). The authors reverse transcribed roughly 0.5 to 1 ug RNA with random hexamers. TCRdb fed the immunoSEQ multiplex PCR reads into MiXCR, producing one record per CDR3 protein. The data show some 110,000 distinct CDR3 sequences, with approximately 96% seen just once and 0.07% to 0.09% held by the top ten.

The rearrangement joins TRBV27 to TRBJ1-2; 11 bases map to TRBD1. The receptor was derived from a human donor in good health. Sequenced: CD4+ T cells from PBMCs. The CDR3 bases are TGTGCCAGCAGTCCGGGGGCAAGAAGGACAGGGGGCGTCTATGGCTACACCTTC. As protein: CASSPGARRTGGVYGYTF.